This entry is about one T cell receptor beta chain. What it binds is not known. This entry is derived from a study of cytomegalovirus exposure and HLA in healthy donors. Study-level background: When 300 to 500 donors were genotyped, 80% to 90% of them were found to fall in the Caucasian-associated ancestry cluster.

The PCR ran on 60 Vbeta and 13 Jbeta primers. Libraries were prepared by immunoSEQ multiplex PCR; TCRdb keeps only in-frame clonotypes and omits some of them. Of about 99,000 clones in the sample, approximately 80% were seen once. The CDR3 sequence is 15 residues long. Per the germline V gene, CDR1 is SGHDN and CDR2 is FVKESK. V shed 4 bases and J 6 bases; nucleotides not matched to a gene: 4. Study conclusions and caveats: High specificity and sensitivity for cytomegalovirus status were reported for the classifier. It was in a later analysis that TCR association rates were seen to vary by HLA locus, highest for DRB1 and lowest for HLA-C.

The TCR originated in a woman in her 40s in good health and CMV-seronegative. Specimen: PBMCs. The chain uses TRBV14 and TRBJ2-2, with 11 bases identical to TRBD2. CDR3 nucleotide sequence: TGTGCCAGCAGCCGTCGACTAGCGGGATCCGGGGAGCTGTTTTTT. Protein sequence: CASSRRLAGSGELFF.